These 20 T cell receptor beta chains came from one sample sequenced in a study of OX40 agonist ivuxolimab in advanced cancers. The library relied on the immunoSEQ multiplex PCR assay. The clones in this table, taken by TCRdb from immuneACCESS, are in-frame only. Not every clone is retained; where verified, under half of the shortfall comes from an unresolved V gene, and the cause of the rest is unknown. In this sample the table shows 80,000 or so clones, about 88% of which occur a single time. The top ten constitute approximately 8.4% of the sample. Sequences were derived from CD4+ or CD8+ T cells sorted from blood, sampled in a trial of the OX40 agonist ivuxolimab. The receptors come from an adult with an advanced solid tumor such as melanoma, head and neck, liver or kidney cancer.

CDR3 amino acids: CASSSRTSGSYF. CDR3 nucleotides: TGTGCCAGCAGTTCCCGGACTAGCGGGTCTTATTTT. The J gene is TRBJ2-3, the V gene TRBV27; 11 bases line up with TRBD2. CDR1 is MNHEY and CDR2 is SMNVEV in the germline V gene (reference sequence). The CDR3 extends over 12 amino acids. V trimming: 4 bases; J trimming: 15 bases; junction bases outside the gene matches: 6.

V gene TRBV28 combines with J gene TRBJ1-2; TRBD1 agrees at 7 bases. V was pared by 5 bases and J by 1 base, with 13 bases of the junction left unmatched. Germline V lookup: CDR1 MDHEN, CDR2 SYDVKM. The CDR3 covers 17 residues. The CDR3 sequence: CASSPQGQRAFNYGYTF. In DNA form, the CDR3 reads TGTGCCAGCAGTCCCCAGGGACAGCGCGCATTTAACTATGGCTACACCTTC.

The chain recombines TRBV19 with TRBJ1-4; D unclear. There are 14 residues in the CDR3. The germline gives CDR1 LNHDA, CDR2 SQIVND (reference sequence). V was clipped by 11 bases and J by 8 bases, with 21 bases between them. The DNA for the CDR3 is TGTGCCTCCGAAGGGAGGCAAGAGATCGAAAAACTGTTTTTT. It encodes CASEGRQEIEKLFF. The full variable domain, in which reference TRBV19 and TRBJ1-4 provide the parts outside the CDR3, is DGGITQSPKYLFRKEGQNVTLSCEQNLNHDAMYWYRQDPGQGLRLIYYSQIVNDFQKGDIAEGYSVSREKKESFPLTVTSAQKNPTAFYLCASEGRQEIEKLFFGSGTQLSVL.

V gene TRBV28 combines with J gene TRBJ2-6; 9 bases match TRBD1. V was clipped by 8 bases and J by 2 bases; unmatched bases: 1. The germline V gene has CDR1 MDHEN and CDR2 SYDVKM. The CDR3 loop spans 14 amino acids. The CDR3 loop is CASRQGAGANVLTF. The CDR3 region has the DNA TGTGCCAGCCGACAGGGGGCTGGGGCCAACGTCCTGACTTTC.

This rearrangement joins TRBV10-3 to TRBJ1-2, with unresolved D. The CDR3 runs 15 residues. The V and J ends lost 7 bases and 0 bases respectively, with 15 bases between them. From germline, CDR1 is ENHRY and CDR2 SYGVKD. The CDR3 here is CAIKPGLDPNYGYTF. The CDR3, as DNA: TGTGCCATCAAACCGGGCCTAGATCCTAACTATGGCTACACCTTC.

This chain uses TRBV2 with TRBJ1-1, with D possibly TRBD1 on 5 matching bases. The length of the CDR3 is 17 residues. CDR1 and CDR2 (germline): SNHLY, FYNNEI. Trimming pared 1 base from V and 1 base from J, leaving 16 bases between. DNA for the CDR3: TGTGCCAGCAGTGAAGAAAGTTTAGGCAGGGCGAACACTGAAGCTTTCTTT. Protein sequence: CASSEESLGRANTEAFF.

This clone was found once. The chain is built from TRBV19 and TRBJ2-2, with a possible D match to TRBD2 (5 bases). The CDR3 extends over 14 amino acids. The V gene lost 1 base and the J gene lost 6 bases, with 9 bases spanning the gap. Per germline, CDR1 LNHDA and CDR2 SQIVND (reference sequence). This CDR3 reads CASSIGSGSGELFF. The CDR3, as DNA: TGTGCCAGTAGTATAGGTTCGGGGTCCGGGGAGCTGTTTTTT.

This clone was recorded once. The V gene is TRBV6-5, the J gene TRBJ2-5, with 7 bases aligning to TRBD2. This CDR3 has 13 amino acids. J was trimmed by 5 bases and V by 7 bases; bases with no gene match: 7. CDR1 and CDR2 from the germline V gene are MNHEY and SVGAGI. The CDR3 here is CASTPGGLETQYF. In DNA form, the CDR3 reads TGTGCCAGCACCCCGGGGGGATTGGAGACCCAGTACTTC.

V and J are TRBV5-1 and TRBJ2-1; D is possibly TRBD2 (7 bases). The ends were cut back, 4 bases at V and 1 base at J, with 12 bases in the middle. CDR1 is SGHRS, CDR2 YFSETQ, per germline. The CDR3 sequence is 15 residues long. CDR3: CASSPAGASYNEQFF. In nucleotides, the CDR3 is TGCGCCAGCAGCCCCGCGGGGGCTTCCTACAATGAGCAGTTCTTC.

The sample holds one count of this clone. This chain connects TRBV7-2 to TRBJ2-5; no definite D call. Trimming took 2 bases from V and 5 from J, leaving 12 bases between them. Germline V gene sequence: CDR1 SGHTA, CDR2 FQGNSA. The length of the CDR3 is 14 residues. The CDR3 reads CASSLYVGRETQYF. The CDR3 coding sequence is TGTGCCAGCAGCTTATATGTAGGACGGGAGACCCAGTACTTC.

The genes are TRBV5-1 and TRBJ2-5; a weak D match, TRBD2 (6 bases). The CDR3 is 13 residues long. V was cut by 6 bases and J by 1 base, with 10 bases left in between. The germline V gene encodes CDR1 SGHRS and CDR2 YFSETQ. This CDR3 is CASMEGPQETQYF. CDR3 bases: TGCGCCAGCATGGAGGGTCCCCAAGAGACCCAGTACTTC.

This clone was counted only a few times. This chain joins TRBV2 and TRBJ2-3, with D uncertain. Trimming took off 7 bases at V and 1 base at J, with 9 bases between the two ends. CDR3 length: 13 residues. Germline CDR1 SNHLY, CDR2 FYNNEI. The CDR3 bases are TGTGCCAGCACCAGGCAAGGCACAGATACGCAGTATTTT. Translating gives CASTRQGTDTQYF.

The chain's CDR3 is CASSFQGIENTEAFF. DNA of the CDR3: TGTGCCAGCAGCTTTCAGGGGATAGAGAACACTGAAGCTTTCTTT. This chain joins TRBV7-2 and TRBJ1-1, with D perhaps matching TRBD1 (6 bases). Trimming took off 3 bases at V and 1 base at J, with 12 bases between the two ends. The CDR3 extends over 15 amino acids. Germline V gene lookup returns CDR1 SGHTA and CDR2 FQGNSA.

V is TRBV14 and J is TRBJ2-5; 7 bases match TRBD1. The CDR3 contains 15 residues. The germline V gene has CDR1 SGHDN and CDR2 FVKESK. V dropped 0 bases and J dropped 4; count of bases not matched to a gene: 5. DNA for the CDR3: TGTGCCAGCAGCCAAGATCGGCCAGGGGGAGAGACCCAGTACTTC. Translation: CASSQDRPGGETQYF.

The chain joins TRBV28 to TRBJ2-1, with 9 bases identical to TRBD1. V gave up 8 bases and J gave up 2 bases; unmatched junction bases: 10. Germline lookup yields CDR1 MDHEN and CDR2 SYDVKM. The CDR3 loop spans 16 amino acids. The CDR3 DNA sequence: TGTGCCAGCGGCTTTGGGGACAGGGCTCCCTACAATGAGCAGTTCTTC. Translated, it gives CASGFGDRAPYNEQFF.

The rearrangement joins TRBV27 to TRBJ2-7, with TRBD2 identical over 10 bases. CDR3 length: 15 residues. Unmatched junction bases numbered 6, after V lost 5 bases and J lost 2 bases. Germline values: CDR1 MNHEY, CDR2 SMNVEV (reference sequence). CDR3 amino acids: CASSPQLAGTYEQYF. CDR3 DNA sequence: TGTGCCAGCAGTCCACAACTAGCGGGGACCTACGAGCAGTACTTC.

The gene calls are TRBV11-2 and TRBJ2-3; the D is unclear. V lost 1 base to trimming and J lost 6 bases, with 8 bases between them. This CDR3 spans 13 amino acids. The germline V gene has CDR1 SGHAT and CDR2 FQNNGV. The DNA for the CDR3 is TGTGCCAGCAGCTTAGGGTACTACGATACGCAGTATTTT. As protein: CASSLGYYDTQYF.

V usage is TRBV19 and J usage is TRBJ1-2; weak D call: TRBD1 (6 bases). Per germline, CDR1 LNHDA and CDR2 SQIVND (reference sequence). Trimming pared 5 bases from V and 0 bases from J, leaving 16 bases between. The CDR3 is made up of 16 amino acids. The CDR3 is CASSYDRPPANYGYTF. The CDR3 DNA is TGTGCCAGTAGTTATGACAGGCCTCCAGCTAACTATGGCTACACCTTC. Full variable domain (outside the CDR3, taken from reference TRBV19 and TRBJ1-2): DGGITQSPKYLFRKEGQNVTLSCEQNLNHDAMYWYRQDPGQGLRLIYYSQIVNDFQKGDIAEGYSVSREKKESFPLTVTSAQKNPTAFYLCASSYDRPPANYGYTFGSGTRLTVV.

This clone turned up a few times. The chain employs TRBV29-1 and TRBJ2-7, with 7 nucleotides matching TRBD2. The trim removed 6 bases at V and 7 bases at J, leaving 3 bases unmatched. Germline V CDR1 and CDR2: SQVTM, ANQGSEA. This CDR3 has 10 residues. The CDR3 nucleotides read TGCAGCGTCGCCGGGGGGGAGCAGTACTTC. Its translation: CSVAGGEQYF.

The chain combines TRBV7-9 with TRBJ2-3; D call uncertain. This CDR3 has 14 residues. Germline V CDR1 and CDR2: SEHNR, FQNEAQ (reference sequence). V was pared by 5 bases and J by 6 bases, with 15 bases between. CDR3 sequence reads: CASSPPRSRDTQYF. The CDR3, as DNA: TGTGCCAGCAGCCCTCCCCGATCTCGGGATACGCAGTATTTT. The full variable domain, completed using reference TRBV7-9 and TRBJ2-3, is DTGVSQNPRHKITKRGQNVTFRCDPISEHNRLYWYRQTLGQGPEFLTYFQNEAQLEKSRLLSDRFSAERPKGSFSTLEIQRTEQGDSAMYLCASSPPRSRDTQYFGPGTRLTVL.